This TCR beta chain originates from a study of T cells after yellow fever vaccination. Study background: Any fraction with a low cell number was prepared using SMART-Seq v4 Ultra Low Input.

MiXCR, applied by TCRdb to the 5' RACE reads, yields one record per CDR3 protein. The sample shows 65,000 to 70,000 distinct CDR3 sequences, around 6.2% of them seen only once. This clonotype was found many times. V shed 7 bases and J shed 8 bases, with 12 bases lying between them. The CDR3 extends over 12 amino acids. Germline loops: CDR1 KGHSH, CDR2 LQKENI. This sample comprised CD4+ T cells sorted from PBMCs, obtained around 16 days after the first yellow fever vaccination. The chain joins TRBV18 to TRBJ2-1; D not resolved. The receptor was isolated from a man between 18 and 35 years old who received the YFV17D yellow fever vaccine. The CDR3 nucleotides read TGTGCCAGCTACCGGACCGGCGATGAGCAGTTCTTC. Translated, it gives CASYRTGDEQFF.